These 2 T cell receptor beta chains were sequenced from one sample in a study of CD8+CD57+ T cells in acquired aplastic anemia (dated by TCRdb to between 2018 and 2020). The listed sequencing device is Illumina HiSeq 2000. Profiling of TCR beta VDJ combinations and CDR3 sequences used genomic DNA as the template. Starting from the raw public reads, TCRdb applied fastp trimming at Q25, assembled clones with MiXCR and retained in-frame beta chains. Entries are consolidated by CDR3 protein sequence, retaining the most common genes and DNA. The sample table holds 250,000 to 300,000 distinct CDR3 sequences, of which roughly three fifths were seen once. The top ten hold 6.5% to 10% of the sample. The sequenced sample consisted of sorted CD4+, CD8+, or CD8+CD57+ T cells (not recorded which) from PBMCs. The receptor set was obtained from a human donor with severe aplastic anemia or a healthy control (not recorded which).

This clonotype was seen a handful of times. The genes are TRBV7-3 and TRBJ1-6; D gene uncertain. The CDR3 totals 13 residues. V lost 1 base, J lost 8 bases, and 6 bases lay in between. CDR1 SGHTA and CDR2 FQGTGA come from the germline V gene. The DNA of the CDR3 is TGTGCCAGCAGCTTAAAGGGTTATTCACCCCTCCACTTT. Translation gives CASSLKGYSPLHF. The whole variable domain, remainder taken from reference TRBV7-3 and TRBJ1-6, is GAGVSQTPSNKVTEKGKYVELRCDPISGHTALYWYRQSLGQGPEFLIYFQGTGAADDSGLPNDRFFAVRPEGSVSTLKIQRTERGDSAVYLCASSLKGYSPLHFGNGTRLTVT.

Comments on this clonotype: Germline is not matched at one junction end, which may reflect a read error. The chain employs TRBV5-1 and TRBJ2-1, with a tentative D call TRBD1 (6 bases). Germline V gene lookup returns CDR1 SGHRS and CDR2 YFSETQ. The CDR3 runs 16 residues. This chain's CDR3 is CASSSPMTGLNNERFF. CDR3 coding DNA: TGCGCCAGCAGCTCGCCTATGACAGGTCTAAACAATGAGCGGTTCTTC.